This TCR beta chain was sequenced during a study of OX40 agonist ivuxolimab in advanced cancers. Study overall: The dose-escalation cohort was around 83% male, with a mean age of 60 years, ranging about 23 to 90.

Measured with immunoSEQ multiplex PCR; TCRdb has only the in-frame clones, and not every one. The sample yields about 63,000 clones, over 75% seen once. V dropped 3 bases and J dropped 4; count of bases not matched to a gene: 8. The CDR3 totals 15 residues. Germline V gene data show CDR1 as KGHSH and CDR2 as LQKENI. Systemic immunosuppression or a history of autoimmune disease excluded patients. The V call is TRBV18, the J call TRBJ2-5; TRBD2 agrees at 7 bases. The sample consisted of CD4+ or CD8+ T cells sorted from blood, taken in a trial of the OX40 agonist ivuxolimab. The receptor's source is an adult with an advanced solid tumor such as melanoma, head and neck, liver or kidney cancer. The CDR3 here is CASSPSIQRGETQYF. DNA for the CDR3: TGTGCCAGCTCACCTAGCATCCAGCGGGGAGAGACCCAGTACTTC.